A selection of T cell receptor beta chains follows, all from one sample in a study of blood T cell repertoires in COVID-19. Only in-frame clones appear in the TCRdb table, and some are missing; sequencing was by immunoSEQ multiplex PCR. The sample has about 340,000 clones, around 88% seen once. The sequenced sample consisted of peripheral blood. Source of these receptors: a man aged 30 to 45 with active or convalescent COVID-19. The conserved cysteine and the conserved F or W are not part of the CDR3 here. Fields, in order: V gene, D gene, J gene, clone size, CDR3 protein. A D gene is named only where the DNA matches it firmly. Part of the rows lack a size; the others show once, few, many or a class for expanded clones.

TRBV6-6	TRBD1	TRBJ1-1	NA	ASSSRQGADTEAF
TRBV28	TRBD1	TRBJ1-5	NA	ASRQTGGENQPQH
TRBV30	TRBD2	TRBJ2-1	NA	AWSVRNLAGVGNEQF
TRBV10-3	NA	TRBJ1-1	NA	AAGGAEAF
TRBV30	NA	TRBJ2-7	NA	AWSAGPSDYEQY
TRBV7-2	NA	TRBJ1-3	NA	ASSLALGSTGNTIY
TRBV5-1	NA	TRBJ2-7	NA	ASSTNSYEQY
TRBV7-2	TRBD2	TRBJ2-7	NA	ASSLAASGVGVDEQY
TRBV7-3	NA	TRBJ2-2	few	ASSPLALNTGELF
TRBV7-9	NA	TRBJ1-5	once	ASSLLNQPQH
TRBV5-5	NA	TRBJ1-2	NA	ASSLAPLSSYGYT
TRBV18	TRBD2	TRBJ2-4	NA	ASSTLLAGLAKNIQY
TRBV6-5	NA	TRBJ2-4	NA	ASSRDILKNIQY
TRBV12-3/TRBV12-4	NA	TRBJ1-5	NA	ASSFTNQPQH
TRBV7-9	NA	TRBJ1-1	NA	ASSRGGNTEAF
TRBV15	NA	TRBJ2-6	NA	ATSRGGTGANVLT
TRBV2	NA	TRBJ1-1	NA	ASSPRDEAF
TRBV5-1	TRBD1	TRBJ2-7	NA	ASSFAQGATYEQY
TRBV25-1	TRBD1	TRBJ1-5	NA	ASSEGGQGDQPQH
TRBV11-2	NA	TRBJ2-3	NA	ASSLGLALDTQY
TRBV29-1	NA	TRBJ1-3	NA	SVDETGTGNTIY
TRBV15	TRBD2	TRBJ2-3	NA	ATTSNELAGSTDTQY
TRBV29-1	NA	TRBJ2-7	NA	SARTNGGGEQY
TRBV30	NA	TRBJ1-1	NA	AWSVQLGGQAF
TRBV7-9	TRBD1	TRBJ2-7	NA	ASSARDRAVYEQY
TRBV27	NA	TRBJ2-2	NA	AIRQALQTGELF
TRBV11-2	NA	TRBJ2-1	NA	ASSPQVVPYNEQF
TRBV30	NA	TRBJ2-3	NA	AWRAPYDTQY
TRBV12-3/TRBV12-4	NA	TRBJ1-4	NA	ASSPREEEKLF
TRBV5-6	NA	TRBJ2-2	NA	ASSLGGRDRELF
TRBV12-3/TRBV12-4	NA	TRBJ1-1	NA	ASSRRQNTEAF
TRBV20-1	NA	TRBJ1-2	NA	SARGAGSYT
TRBV7-6	NA	TRBJ1-1	NA	ASSLAGEANTEAF
TRBV5-1	NA	TRBJ1-1	NA	ASSLDGGGNTEAF
TRBV7-2	NA	TRBJ1-1	NA	ASSLYRGGYTEAF
TRBV7-9	TRBD1	TRBJ1-5	NA	ASSLDRGGQPQH